What follows describes a single TCR beta chain. The primer mix had 60 Vbeta and 13 Jbeta primers. TCRdb's copy holds only in-frame clones and misses some; the assay was immunoSEQ multiplex PCR. The sample yields roughly 180,000 clones, around 80% seen once. The record originates from a study of cytomegalovirus exposure and HLA in healthy donors. The CDR3 is 17 amino acids. V was pared by 7 bases and J by 5 bases, with 15 bases of the junction left unmatched. CDR1 is LNHDA, CDR2 SQIVND, per germline (reference sequence). The sample taken for sequencing was PBMCs. This rearrangement joins TRBV19 to TRBJ1-5; TRBD1 matches at 9 bases. This TCR came from a girl between 10 and 17 years old in good health and CMV-seropositive. CDR3 loop: CASIAGTGMSPYQPQHF. The CDR3 DNA follows: TGTGCCAGTATCGCCGGGACAGGGATGTCTCCGTATCAGCCCCAGCATTTT. The full variable domain, in which reference TRBV19 and TRBJ1-5 provide the parts outside the CDR3, is DGGITQSPKYLFRKEGQNVTLSCEQNLNHDAMYWYRQDPGQGLRLIYYSQIVNDFQKGDIAEGYSVSREKKESFPLTVTSAQKNPTAFYLCASIAGTGMSPYQPQHFGDGTRLSIL.